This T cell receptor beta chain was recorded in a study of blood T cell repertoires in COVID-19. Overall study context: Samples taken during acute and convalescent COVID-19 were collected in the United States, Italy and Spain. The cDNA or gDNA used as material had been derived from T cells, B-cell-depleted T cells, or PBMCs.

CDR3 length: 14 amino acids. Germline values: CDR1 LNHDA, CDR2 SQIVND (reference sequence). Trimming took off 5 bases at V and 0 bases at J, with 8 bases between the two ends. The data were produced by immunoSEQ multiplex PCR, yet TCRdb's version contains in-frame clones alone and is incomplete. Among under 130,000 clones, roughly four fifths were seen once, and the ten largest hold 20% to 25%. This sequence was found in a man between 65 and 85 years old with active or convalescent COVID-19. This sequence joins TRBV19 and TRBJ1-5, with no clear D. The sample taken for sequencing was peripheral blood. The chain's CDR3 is CASSGRNSNQPQHF. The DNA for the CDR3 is TGTGCCAGTAGTGGCAGGAATAGCAATCAGCCCCAGCATTTT.